The clone carrying this TCR beta chain was seen only once. CDR3 length: 14 residues. Germline assignment: CDR1 KGHDR and CDR2 SFDVKD. With 4 bases clipped from V and 5 bases from J, the junction kept 4 bases outside the gene matches. Clones were read by immunoSEQ multiplex PCR, and TCRdb kept only the in-frame ones, dropping some. The sample has 200,000 to 300,000 clones, roughly 80% seen once. This sample is drawn from a study of blood T cell repertoires in COVID-19. The receptor's source is a woman over 75 with COVID-19, enrolled during active disease. Sequenced input: peripheral blood. The chain joins TRBV24-1 to TRBJ1-5; TRBD1 aligns across 7 bases. The CDR3 DNA sequence: TGTGCCACCAGTGAAGGGGGCTACGATCAGCCCCAGCATTTT. Its protein product is CATSEGGYDQPQHF.